The T cell receptor beta chain under discussion was sequenced for a study of PD-L1 blockade in urothelial cancer. Study as a whole: Analyzed time points were 3 weeks (second dose) and 6 weeks after therapy began.

Concerning this clone itself: Its specificity is unknown.

Findings of the study overall: Enhanced expansion of tumor-associated blood clones at 3 weeks characterized durable-benefit patients.

With 2 bases removed from V and 4 bases from J, the gap between germline ends came to 11 bases. CDR1 KGHSH and CDR2 LQKENI come from the germline V gene. This CDR3 contains 14 residues. The data were produced by immunoSEQ multiplex PCR, yet TCRdb's version contains in-frame clones alone and is incomplete. This table holds under 150,000 clones, approximately 90% found once. Documented time point: peripheral blood 6 weeks after treatment start. Between 1 and 8 samples per patient were obtained, pretreatment and on-treatment. Sample: PBMCs, taken around atezolizumab (anti-PD-L1) treatment. The chain carries TRBV18 and TRBJ2-5; possible D gene TRBD2, 5 bases. This TCR was sampled from a man aged 55 to 70 with urothelial cancer. CDR3 amino acids: CASSPGRERETQYF. The CDR3 DNA reads as TGTGCCAGCTCACCAGGCCGGGAAAGAGAGACCCAGTACTTC.